A single sample is the source of the 10 T cell receptor beta chains below, sequenced in a study of blood T cells in healthy people across ages. Sample-barcoded 5' priming and a J-beta primer mix drove a second PCR of roughly 6 to 12 cycles. MiXCR was run by TCRdb on the 5' RACE reads, yielding one entry per CDR3 protein. Of about 540,000 distinct CDR3 sequences in the sample, less than 25% were seen once. These data were also reused for a study on T cells of mothers and their children.

Sample: blood. The receptors come from a boy aged 10-17 years in good health.

This sequence joins TRBV6-1 and TRBJ1-2; D remains unclear. The CDR3 is 13 amino acids. Germline assignment: CDR1 MNHNS and CDR2 SASEGT. Deletions cut 2 bases from V and 10 bases from J, with 14 bases between. CDR3 protein: CASSEYSISVYTF. The CDR3 bases are TGTGCCAGCAGTGAATATTCGATCTCGGTCTACACCTTC.

The gene calls are TRBV20-1 and TRBJ1-2, with 7 bases lining up with TRBD1. The ends lost 3 bases at V and 5 bases at J; junction bases unmatched: 9. The CDR3 extends over 14 amino acids. Germline V gene data show CDR1 as DFQATT and CDR2 as SNEGSKA (reference sequence). The CDR3 here is CSASILGQRYGYTF. The CDR3 DNA is TGCAGTGCTAGTATCCTGGGACAGCGGTATGGCTACACCTTC.

Written as DNA, the CDR3 is TGTGCCAGCAGCTGGGGACAGGGAAGGTCTGGAAACACCATATATTTT. Protein product: CASSWGQGRSGNTIYF. The chain carries TRBV7-2 and TRBJ1-3; the match to TRBD1 covers 9 bases. CDR1 and CDR2 from the germline V gene are SGHTA and FQGNSA. CDR3 length: 16 amino acids. J gave up 1 base and V 4 bases, and 5 bases lay outside the gene matches.

The chain links TRBV7-2 to TRBJ2-4; D is perhaps TRBD1 (6 bases). CDR3 length: 13 residues. Trimming took off 7 bases at V and 5 bases at J, with 12 bases between the two ends. Germline V gene lookup returns CDR1 SGHTA and CDR2 FQGNSA. In DNA form, the CDR3 reads TGTGCCAGCACCGAAACAGGGCAAAACATTCAGTACTTC. Protein product: CASTETGQNIQYF.

The J gene is TRBJ2-5, the V gene TRBV3-1; 9 bases are shared with TRBD2. This CDR3 is 16 amino acids long. In germline, CDR1 is LGHDT, CDR2 YNNKEL (reference sequence). V shed 0 bases, J shed 4 bases, and the junction held 6 bases outside the gene matches. The CDR3 region is CASSQERLAGRETQYF. CDR3 coding DNA: TGTGCCAGCAGCCAAGAACGCCTAGCGGGGAGAGAGACCCAGTACTTC.

This clonotype appeared a few times. The CDR3: CASSGGTVSGNTIYF. DNA of the CDR3: TGTGCCAGCAGTGGAGGGACAGTCTCTGGAAACACCATATATTTT. This sequence joins TRBV2 and TRBJ1-3; 7 nucleotides align to TRBD1. The J segment lost 0 bases and the V segment lost 4 bases, leaving 3 bases of the junction unmatched. Looked up from germline, CDR1 is SNHLY and CDR2 is FYNNEI. The CDR3 spans 15 residues.

This clonotype has more than one count but fewer than ten. The V call is TRBV7-2, the J call TRBJ2-3; no definite D call. V was trimmed by 5 bases and J by 4 bases, leaving 19 bases between them. Germline V gene data show CDR1 as SGHTA and CDR2 as FQGNSA. The CDR3 consists of 16 residues. CDR3 amino acids: CASSVRSPVLADTQYF. CDR3 nucleotide sequence: TGTGCCAGCAGCGTCAGGAGTCCCGTCCTAGCAGATACGCAGTATTTT.

CDR3 protein: CASSPPTGAVTEAFF. CDR3 coding DNA: TGCGCCAGCAGCCCACCTACAGGGGCGGTCACTGAAGCTTTCTTT. This chain connects TRBV5-1 to TRBJ1-1; 7 positions match TRBD1. Germline assignment: CDR1 SGHRS and CDR2 YFSETQ. CDR3 length equals 15 residues. J was trimmed by 4 bases and V by 4 bases; bases with no gene match: 10. Full variable domain (remainder filled in from reference TRBV5-1 and TRBJ1-1): KAGVTQTPRYLIKTRGQQVTLSCSPISGHRSVSWYQQTPGQGLQFLFEYFSETQRNKGNFPGRFSGRQFSNSRSEMNVSTLELGDSALYLCASSPPTGAVTEAFFGQGTRLTVV.

This chain connects TRBV7-2 to TRBJ2-7; 16 bases match TRBD2. CDR1 is SGHTA, CDR2 FQGNSA, per germline. Unmatched junction bases numbered 12, after V lost 5 bases and J lost 2 bases. CDR3 size: 19 residues. The CDR3 here is CASSAPGLAGGTRTYEQYF. CDR3 nucleotide sequence: TGTGCCAGCAGCGCTCCGGGACTAGCGGGAGGGACAAGGACCTACGAGCAGTACTTC.

This clonotype was detected only a few times. The chain has TRBV7-2 and TRBJ2-5; D uncertain. Germline CDR1 reads SGHTA; CDR2 reads FQGNSA. This CDR3 is 14 amino acids long. V lost 5 bases, J lost 6 bases, and 16 bases lay in between. The DNA of the CDR3 is TGTGCCAGCAGCCAAATACTGGGTGGAAAGACCCAGTACTTC. Its protein is CASSQILGGKTQYF.